What follows are 18 T cell receptor beta chains derived from one specimen sequenced in a study of blood T cell repertoires in COVID-19. This table comes from immunoSEQ multiplex PCR, and its TCRdb copy is limited to in-frame clones, with some not included. This repertoire shows around 160,000 clones, about nine tenths found once; its top ten account for about 2.3%. What was sequenced was peripheral blood. Receptors originate from a human donor in a cohort sampled during active COVID-19.

As for this clone: At the DNA level, this CDR3 is encoded by other sequences in the same sample as well. The rearrangement uses TRBV6-5 and TRBJ1-1; 8 bases match TRBD1. Germline V lookup: CDR1 MNHEY, CDR2 SVGAGI. CDR3 size: 15 residues. Trimming removed 2 bases from V and 6 bases from J; junction bases left unmatched: 8. As DNA, the CDR3 is TGTGCCAGCAGTTACCGGGGACAGGCCAACGCTGAAGCTTTCTTT. Translation: CASSYRGQANAEAFF.

CDR3 region: CASSIDGTSGGTDTQYF. CDR3 coding DNA: TGTGCCAGTAGTATCGACGGGACTAGCGGGGGGACAGATACGCAGTATTTT. This chain joins TRBV19 and TRBJ2-3; TRBD2 aligns across 15 bases. Germline V CDR1 and CDR2: LNHDA, SQIVND (reference sequence). The CDR3 covers 17 residues. Trimming took 3 bases from V and 3 from J; bases not matched to a gene: 4.

In regard to this clone: The same CDR3 arises from other DNA sequences in this sample as well. The chain carries TRBV6-5 and TRBJ2-6, with D perhaps matching TRBD1 (6 bases). Germline CDR1 and CDR2: MNHEY and SVGAGI. V was trimmed by 6 bases and J by 0 bases, leaving 9 bases between them. The CDR3 runs to 15 residues. CDR3 protein: CASRTGGSGANVLTF. DNA of the CDR3: TGTGCCAGCAGGACAGGTGGCTCTGGGGCCAACGTCCTGACTTTC.

This rearrangement joins TRBV4-3 to TRBJ2-1, with 7 bases lining up with TRBD1. The CDR3 is made up of 18 amino acids. V dropped 0 bases and J dropped 9; count of bases not matched to a gene: 17. Looked up from germline, CDR1 is LGHNA and CDR2 is YSLEER. In nucleotides, the CDR3 is TGCGCCAGCAGCCAAGATTCGAGGGGGCCTGGCCGATTTGGTGAGCAGTTCTTC. It is translated as CASSQDSRGPGRFGEQFF.

Written as DNA, the CDR3 is TGTGCCAGTACCGCAAGACAGGGGTCGCTTGTTGACAATGAGCAGTTCTTC. Its translation is CASTARQGSLVDNEQFF. V is TRBV19 and J is TRBJ2-1, with TRBD1 identical over 8 bases. V lost 7 bases and J lost 5; bases outside the gene matches: 16. The CDR3 loop spans 17 amino acids. Germline CDR1 LNHDA, CDR2 SQIVND (reference sequence).

The chain joins TRBV5-1 to TRBJ1-3, with 8 bases lining up with TRBD1. With 5 bases clipped from V and 4 bases from J, the junction kept 8 bases outside the gene matches. The CDR3 totals 15 residues. Germline lookup yields CDR1 SGHRS and CDR2 YFSETQ. The CDR3 reads CASSAQTGEGNTIYF. DNA for the CDR3: TGCGCCAGCAGTGCTCAGACAGGGGAGGGAAACACCATATATTTT.

The J gene is TRBJ2-7, the V gene TRBV18; 8 nucleotides match TRBD1. Germline V gene data show CDR1 as KGHSH and CDR2 as LQKENI. Trimming removed 4 bases from V and 6 bases from J; junction bases left unmatched: 5. This CDR3 spans 13 amino acids. In DNA, the CDR3 is TGTGCCAGCTCACTGGGACAGGAGAGCGAGCAGTACTTC. This encodes CASSLGQESEQYF.

This clone was seen ten or more times. The chain joins TRBV5-1 to TRBJ2-7; 9 positions agree with TRBD1. Germline V gene data show CDR1 as SGHRS and CDR2 as YFSETQ. CDR3 size: 16 residues. The V and J ends lost 0 bases and 5 bases, in that order; junction bases with no gene match: 9. This CDR3 is CASSLATGQGVNEQYF. Here the CDR3 DNA reads TGCGCCAGCAGCTTGGCTACGGGACAGGGCGTTAACGAGCAGTACTTC. Using reference TRBV5-1 and TRBJ2-7 for the parts outside the CDR3, the full variable domain is KAGVTQTPRYLIKTRGQQVTLSCSPISGHRSVSWYQQTPGQGLQFLFEYFSETQRNKGNFPGRFSGRQFSNSRSEMNVSTLELGDSALYLCASSLATGQGVNEQYFGPGTRLTVT.

V gene TRBV13 combines with J gene TRBJ2-5; possible D gene TRBD1, 7 bases. CDR3 length: 16 residues. The germline gives CDR1 PRHDT, CDR2 FYEKMQ (reference sequence). V lost 5 bases to trimming and J lost 1 base, with 17 bases between them. CDR3 amino acids: CASSGGVGQSQETQYF. The CDR3 DNA follows: TGTGCCAGCAGCGGAGGGGTGGGACAGTCCCAAGAGACCCAGTACTTC.

This rearrangement joins TRBV28 to TRBJ2-7; D is perhaps TRBD2 (6 bases). Trimming cost V 4 bases and J 7 bases, with 17 bases left between them. The CDR3 consists of 14 residues. Germline CDR1 and CDR2: MDHEN and SYDVKM. The CDR3 loop reads CASSSPRGVREQYF. The CDR3 DNA sequence: TGTGCCAGCAGTTCCCCGCGGGGAGTGAGGGAGCAGTACTTC.

The chain combines TRBV28 with TRBJ1-3; 9 bases agree with TRBD1. V dropped 2 bases and J dropped 4; count of bases not matched to a gene: 3. The CDR3 loop spans 15 amino acids. Germline loops: CDR1 MDHEN, CDR2 SYDVKM. The CDR3 protein is CASSLRGTGGNTIYF. Here the CDR3 DNA reads TGTGCCAGCAGTTTAAGGGGGACAGGGGGAAACACCATATATTTT.

The chain combines TRBV6-9 with TRBJ2-3; a weak D match, TRBD2 (6 bases). V shed 6 bases and J shed 2 bases, with 24 bases lying between them. The germline V gene encodes CDR1 MNHGY and CDR2 SVAAGI. The CDR3 loop spans 18 amino acids. The CDR3: CASSPTLGLASSTDTQYF. CDR3 nucleotides: TGTGCCAGCAGCCCGACGCTAGGGCTAGCGTCGTCCACAGATACGCAGTATTTT.

The chain employs TRBV10-2 and TRBJ2-7, with TRBD1 as a possible D gene (6 bases). The V end lost 6 bases, the J end lost 5 bases, and 17 bases lay between the germline ends. CDR3 length: 14 residues. Germline V lookup: CDR1 WSHSY, CDR2 SAAADI. The CDR3 DNA reads TGCGCCAGCAGACCCCAGGGGAACGGGAACGAGCAGTACTTC. This sequence encodes CASRPQGNGNEQYF.

This sequence joins TRBV9 and TRBJ1-1, with a tentative D call TRBD1 (6 bases). In germline, CDR1 is SGDLS, CDR2 YYNGEE. The CDR3 sequence is 13 residues long. Trimming removed 4 bases from V and 4 bases from J, with 11 bases in between. Written as DNA, the CDR3 is TGTGCCAGCAGCCTTACAGGGTCCACTGAAGCTTTCTTT. Protein: CASSLTGSTEAFF.

J is TRBJ2-7 and V is TRBV5-4; maybe TRBD1 (6 bases). Trimming shortened V by 3 bases and J by 3 bases, and 16 bases separated the two germline ends. Germline CDR1 is SGHNT and CDR2 is YYREEE (reference sequence). CDR3 length equals 15 residues. The CDR3 bases are TGTGCCAGCAGCTGGAACCCGGACAGCCTCTACGAGCAGTACTTC. It codes for CASSWNPDSLYEQYF.

The CDR3 loop is CASSPRQGADTGELFF. DNA of the CDR3: TGTGCCAGCTCACCCCGACAGGGGGCGGACACCGGGGAGCTGTTTTTT. The chain employs TRBV18 and TRBJ2-2, with 10 bases aligning to TRBD1. The germline CDR1 and CDR2 sequences are KGHSH and LQKENI. The V gene end was trimmed by 3 bases and the J gene end by 3 bases; junction bases not matched to a gene: 4. There are 16 residues in the CDR3.

This clone showed up just a few times. This chain uses TRBV4-2 with TRBJ2-6; the D gene is possibly TRBD2 (5 bases). The CDR3 covers 17 residues. The V gene lost 0 bases and the J gene lost 2 bases, with 11 bases spanning the gap. Germline assignment: CDR1 LGHNA and CDR2 YNFKEQ. DNA for the CDR3: TGTGCCAGCAGCCAAGATACTAGGAAAACTGGGGCCAACGTCCTGACTTTC. It codes for CASSQDTRKTGANVLTF.

V usage is TRBV2 and J usage is TRBJ2-6, with 7 bases that match TRBD2. The CDR3 extends over 13 amino acids. The V gene's germline CDR1 is SNHLY and CDR2 FYNNEI. With 11 bases clipped from V and 5 bases from J, the junction kept 6 bases outside the gene matches. The CDR3 bases are TGTGCCGGGGGGGGTTTGCGGGCCAACGTCCTGACTTTC. Residues: CAGGGLRANVLTF.